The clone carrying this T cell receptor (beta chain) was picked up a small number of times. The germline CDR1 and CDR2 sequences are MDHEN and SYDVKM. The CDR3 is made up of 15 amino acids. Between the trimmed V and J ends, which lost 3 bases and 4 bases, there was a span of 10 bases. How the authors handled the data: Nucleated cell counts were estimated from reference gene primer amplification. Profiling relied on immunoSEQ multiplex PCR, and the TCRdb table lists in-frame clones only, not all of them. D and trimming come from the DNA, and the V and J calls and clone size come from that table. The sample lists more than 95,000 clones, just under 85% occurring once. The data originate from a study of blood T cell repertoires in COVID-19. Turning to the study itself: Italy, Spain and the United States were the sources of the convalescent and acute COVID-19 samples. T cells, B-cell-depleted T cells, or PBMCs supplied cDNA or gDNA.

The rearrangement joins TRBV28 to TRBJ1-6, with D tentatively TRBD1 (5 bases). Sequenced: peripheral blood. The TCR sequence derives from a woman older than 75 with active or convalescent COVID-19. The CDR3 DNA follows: TGTGCCAGCAGTTTCGCGACAGTTTATAATTCACCCCTCCACTTT. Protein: CASSFATVYNSPLHF.